This passage covers 27 T cell receptor beta chains from one sample sequenced in a study of blood T cell repertoires in COVID-19. The assay was immunoSEQ multiplex PCR, and TCRdb's table has in-frame clones only and misses some. The sample records about 220,000 clones, 85% to 90% being singletons. The sequenced sample consisted of PBMCs or T cells enriched from blood (not recorded which). These receptor sequences come from a woman aged 45-59 years with acute COVID-19.

The genes are TRBV9 and TRBJ2-3; unclear D gene. Germline assignment: CDR1 SGDLS and CDR2 YYNGEE. The CDR3 covers 14 residues. Trimming removed 6 bases at V and 2 bases at J, with 13 bases between. CDR3 region: CASTPLFFTDTQYF. The CDR3 region has the DNA TGTGCCAGCACCCCACTATTTTTCACAGATACGCAGTATTTT.

The V gene is TRBV24-1, the J gene TRBJ1-1; 8 bases align to TRBD1. The CDR3 runs to 14 residues. J gave up 5 bases and V 5 bases, and 6 bases lay outside the gene matches. The germline V gene has CDR1 KGHDR and CDR2 SFDVKD. The CDR3 DNA follows: TGTGCCACCAGTGTAACAGGGGGAAGGACTGAAGCTTTCTTT. This translates into CATSVTGGRTEAFF.

The rearrangement uses TRBV28 and TRBJ1-6, with D possibly TRBD1 on 5 matching bases. The CDR3 is 15 amino acids. The germline gives CDR1 MDHEN, CDR2 SYDVKM. V was trimmed by 3 bases and J by 7 bases, leaving 13 bases between them. Written as DNA, the CDR3 is TGTGCCAGCAGTTTTGCCCAGGGCCGCAATTCACCCCTCCACTTT. It yields the protein CASSFAQGRNSPLHF.

This clone occurred a few times. The chain links TRBV27 to TRBJ1-5, with TRBD1 matching 9 bases. Trimming took 3 bases from V and 7 from J; bases not matched to a gene: 4. CDR3 length: 14 residues. Germline assignment: CDR1 MNHEY and CDR2 SMNVEV (reference sequence). CDR3 nucleotide sequence: TGTGCCAGCAGTTTCGACAGGGGGTGGCAGCCCCAGCATTTT. Translation gives CASSFDRGWQPQHF.

The V gene is TRBV7-3, the J gene TRBJ2-3; D possibly corresponds to TRBD2 (7 bases). Germline V lookup: CDR1 SGHTA, CDR2 FQGTGA. The CDR3 covers 16 residues. Trimming shortened V by 5 bases and J by 4 bases, and 19 bases separated the two germline ends. CDR3 in DNA: TGTGCCAGCAGCCCCGCTAGCGGCCCAGGGGCAGATACGCAGTATTTT. As protein: CASSPASGPGADTQYF. The full variable domain, its missing parts supplied by reference TRBV7-3 and TRBJ2-3, is GAGVSQTPSNKVTEKGKYVELRCDPISGHTALYWYRQSLGQGPEFLIYFQGTGAADDSGLPNDRFFAVRPEGSVSTLKIQRTERGDSAVYLCASSPASGPGADTQYFGPGTRLTVL.

This clone was recorded a few times. Here the CDR3 reads CASSLGVTSSTDTQYF. As DNA, the CDR3 is TGCGCCAGCAGCTTAGGGGTAACTAGCAGCACAGATACGCAGTATTTT. This rearrangement joins TRBV5-1 to TRBJ2-3; maybe TRBD2 (6 bases). Per germline, CDR1 SGHRS and CDR2 YFSETQ. Trimming left V 2 bases short and J 0 bases short, with 13 bases between. This CDR3 region has 16 residues.

To note about this clone: The same CDR3 can be traced to other DNA sequences in this sample. The genes are TRBV6-5 and TRBJ1-1; D remains unclear. The CDR3 extends over 12 amino acids. Trimming left V 2 bases short and J 5 bases short, with 6 bases between. Germline V gene sequence: CDR1 MNHEY, CDR2 SVGAGI. CDR3 amino acids: CASSYAGTEAFF. CDR3 DNA sequence: TGTGCCAGCAGTTACGCGGGGACTGAAGCTTTCTTT.

V is TRBV7-9 and J is TRBJ1-2; TRBD1 matches 9 bases. In germline, CDR1 is SEHNR, CDR2 FQNEAQ (reference sequence). CDR3 size: 16 residues. Trimming took 5 bases from V and 7 from J; bases not matched to a gene: 14. The CDR3 bases are TGTGCCAGCAGCGCCAACCGGGACAGGGTGTCCTTTGGCTACACCTTC. This sequence encodes CASSANRDRVSFGYTF.

The genes are TRBV7-3 and TRBJ1-6, with D possibly matching TRBD1 (5 bases). The CDR3 contains 14 residues. Trimming cost V 5 bases and J 10 bases, with 15 bases left between them. CDR1 and CDR2 (germline): SGHTA, FQGTGA. CDR3 in DNA: TGTGCCAGCAGCGGGGTTGCGGGGGTATCACCCCTCCACTTT. Translation gives CASSGVAGVSPLHF.

This chain connects TRBV19 to TRBJ1-2, with D possibly TRBD1 on 5 matching bases. From germline, CDR1 is LNHDA and CDR2 SQIVND (reference sequence). Trimming removed 3 bases at V and 4 bases at J, with 9 bases between. The length of the CDR3 is 13 residues. Written as DNA, the CDR3 is TGTGCCAGTAGTATTGGGGGGACCTATGGCTACACCTTC. This codes for CASSIGGTYGYTF.

The chain combines TRBV28 with TRBJ1-2; tentative D call: TRBD1 (5 bases). Germline lookup yields CDR1 MDHEN and CDR2 SYDVKM. V was trimmed by 1 base and J by 7 bases, leaving 7 bases between them. This CDR3 is built from 12 residues. CDR3 coding DNA: TGTGCCAGCAGTTTATCCCAGGGTGGCTACACCTTC. Translation gives CASSLSQGGYTF.

The chain has TRBV14 and TRBJ2-1; D is uncertain. CDR1 and CDR2 from the germline V gene are SGHDN and FVKESK. The germline V and J ends were trimmed by 2 bases and 8 bases, with 16 bases remaining between them. CDR3 size: 15 residues. Here the CDR3 DNA reads TGTGCCAGCAGCCAACAGGCCGGTCTAATCGATGAGCAGTTCTTC. Translation: CASSQQAGLIDEQFF.

This rearrangement joins TRBV9 to TRBJ1-2; perhaps TRBD1 as D (5 bases). The V end was cut by 4 bases, the J end by 4 bases, with 11 bases between. This CDR3 is built from 13 residues. Germline loops: CDR1 SGDLS, CDR2 YYNGEE. For the CDR3, the DNA is TGTGCCAGCAGCCAGGGAGGGGCCTATGGCTACACCTTC. This sequence encodes CASSQGGAYGYTF.

This clone appeared once. The chain is built from TRBV7-3 and TRBJ2-1; 10 positions match TRBD2. The CDR3 is made up of 15 amino acids. Germline-derived CDR1 and CDR2 are SGHTA and FQGTGA. Trimming removed 4 bases from V and 2 bases from J; junction bases left unmatched: 2. The DNA of the CDR3 is TGTGCCAGCAGCTCACTAGCGGGACCCTACAATGAGCAGTTCTTC. Encoded protein: CASSSLAGPYNEQFF.

CDR3 sequence reads: CASSLRQDPNSPLHF. In DNA, the CDR3 is TGCGCCAGCAGCCTACGACAGGACCCTAATTCACCCCTCCACTTT. The genes are TRBV4-3 and TRBJ1-6; possibly TRBD1 for D (6 bases). Trimming took 4 bases from V and 6 from J, leaving 13 bases between them. The CDR3 sequence is 15 residues long. Germline CDR1 LGHNA, CDR2 YSLEER.

The gene calls are TRBV15 and TRBJ2-7; 9 bases map to TRBD1. V lost 1 base to trimming and J lost 2 bases; unmatched junction nucleotides: 6. Germline V CDR1 and CDR2: LNHNV, YYDKDF (reference sequence). CDR3 length: 16 amino acids. The CDR3 bases are TGTGCCACCAGCAGAGGACCGGGACAGGGAGCCTACGAGCAGTACTTC. Protein product: CATSRGPGQGAYEQYF.

This clone has a single count. V usage is TRBV14 and J usage is TRBJ2-5, with D unclear. The CDR3 is made up of 15 amino acids. V was trimmed by 0 bases and J by 2 bases, leaving 10 bases between them. CDR1 and CDR2 (germline): SGHDN, FVKESK. The CDR3 DNA follows: TGTGCCAGCAGCCAAGATCCCGGGTTTCAAGAGACCCAGTACTTC. Translating gives CASSQDPGFQETQYF.

The chain has TRBV9 and TRBJ2-3; weak D call: TRBD2 (6 bases). CDR1 SGDLS and CDR2 YYNGEE come from the germline V gene. The V and J ends lost 0 bases and 2 bases respectively, with 7 bases between them. CDR3 length equals 14 residues. DNA for the CDR3: TGTGCCAGCAGCGTAGGGGACTTCACAGATACGCAGTATTTT. Translated: CASSVGDFTDTQYF.

The sample holds a few counts of this clone. The chain has TRBV3-1 (or the pseudogene TRBV3-2) and TRBJ2-7, with 7 bases aligning to TRBD2. Germline assignment: CDR1 LGHDT and CDR2 YNNKEL (reference sequence). The ends lost 1 base at V and 7 bases at J; junction bases unmatched: 10. The CDR3 covers 15 residues. The DNA of the CDR3 is TGTGCCAGCAGCCAAGGAGCGGGAAGGGCGGGAGAGCAGTACTTC. Amino acid sequence: CASSQGAGRAGEQYF.

CDR3 in DNA: TGTGCCAGCAGCCATCTCACAGGGGGCGGGTTTCATGGCTACACCTTC. Protein: CASSHLTGGGFHGYTF. V gene TRBV14 combines with J gene TRBJ1-2; 9 bases agree with TRBD1. The CDR3 is made up of 16 amino acids. The germline CDR1 and CDR2 sequences are SGHDN and FVKESK. After removal of 3 bases from V and 6 bases from J, the junction contained 11 bases not matched to a gene. The full variable domain, completed using reference TRBV14 and TRBJ1-2, is EAGVTQFPSHSVIEKGQTVTLRCDPISGHDNLYWYRRVMGKEIKFLLHFVKESKQDESGMPNNRFLAERTGGTYSTLKVQPAELEDSGVYFCASSHLTGGGFHGYTFGSGTRLTVV.

V gene TRBV27 combines with J gene TRBJ1-2; D is possibly TRBD1 (6 bases). V lost 0 bases, J lost 3 bases, and 8 bases lay in between. CDR3 length equals 14 residues. Germline values: CDR1 MNHEY, CDR2 SMNVEV (reference sequence). Here the CDR3 reads CASSLSGAYYGYTF. DNA for the CDR3: TGTGCCAGCAGTTTATCGGGGGCCTACTATGGCTACACCTTC.

The CDR3 protein is CASSFWQTVGQPQHF. In DNA, the CDR3 is TGTGCCAGCAGTTTTTGGCAGACTGTAGGCCAGCCCCAGCATTTT. This chain uses TRBV28 with TRBJ1-5, with unresolved D. The germline CDR1 and CDR2 sequences are MDHEN and SYDVKM. The V end lost 3 bases, the J end lost 7 bases, and 16 bases lay between the germline ends. The CDR3 length is 15 residues. Filled out from reference TRBV28 and TRBJ1-5, the complete variable domain reads DVKVTQSSRYLVKRTGEKVFLECVQDMDHENMFWYRQDPGLGLRLIYFSYDVKMKEKGDIPEGYSVSREKKERFSLILESASTNQTSMYLCASSFWQTVGQPQHFGDGTRLSIL.

The V and J genes are TRBV6-5 and TRBJ2-3, with TRBD2 matching 7 bases. This CDR3 is 15 amino acids long. Looked up from germline, CDR1 is MNHEY and CDR2 is SVGAGI. The V and J ends lost 0 bases and 5 bases, in that order; junction bases with no gene match: 5. The CDR3 spells CASSYSSLAGDTQYF. Here the CDR3 DNA reads TGTGCCAGCAGTTACTCGTCCTTAGCGGGAGATACGCAGTATTTT.

The V gene is TRBV29-1, the J gene TRBJ2-1; TRBD1 matches 7 bases. The CDR3 is 13 residues long. Germline assignment: CDR1 SQVTM and CDR2 ANQGSEA. After removal of 7 bases from V and 0 bases from J, the junction contained 3 bases not matched to a gene. This CDR3 is CSADRDSYNEQFF. DNA for the CDR3: TGCAGCGCCGACAGGGACTCCTACAATGAGCAGTTCTTC.

The chain recombines TRBV7-3 with TRBJ1-2; tentative D call: TRBD1 (6 bases). The germline V gene has CDR1 SGHTA and CDR2 FQGTGA. This CDR3 spans 15 amino acids. Deletions cut 1 base from V and 8 bases from J, with 17 bases between. This chain's CDR3 is CASSLNGGQQDGYTF. CDR3 in DNA: TGTGCCAGCAGCTTAAACGGGGGGCAGCAGGACGGCTACACCTTC.

The chain is built from TRBV7-9 and TRBJ2-1; TRBD2 agrees at 11 bases. CDR3 length equals 15 residues. Germline V CDR1 and CDR2: SEHNR, FQNEAQ (reference sequence). V trimming: 4 bases; J trimming: 9 bases; junction bases outside the gene matches: 8. The CDR3 protein is CASSYLAGGGSEQFF. The CDR3 nucleotides are TGTGCCAGCAGCTATCTAGCGGGAGGTGGTAGTGAGCAGTTCTTC.

The chain combines TRBV3-1 (or the pseudogene TRBV3-2) with TRBJ1-2; D possibly corresponds to TRBD1 (5 bases). There are 14 residues in the CDR3. V was trimmed by 0 bases and J by 8 bases, leaving 13 bases between them. Germline V gene lookup returns CDR1 LGHDT and CDR2 YNNKEL (reference sequence). CDR3 DNA sequence: TGTGCCAGCAGCCAAGATCTAGGGGCGCCCGGCTACACCTTC. Protein sequence: CASSQDLGAPGYTF.